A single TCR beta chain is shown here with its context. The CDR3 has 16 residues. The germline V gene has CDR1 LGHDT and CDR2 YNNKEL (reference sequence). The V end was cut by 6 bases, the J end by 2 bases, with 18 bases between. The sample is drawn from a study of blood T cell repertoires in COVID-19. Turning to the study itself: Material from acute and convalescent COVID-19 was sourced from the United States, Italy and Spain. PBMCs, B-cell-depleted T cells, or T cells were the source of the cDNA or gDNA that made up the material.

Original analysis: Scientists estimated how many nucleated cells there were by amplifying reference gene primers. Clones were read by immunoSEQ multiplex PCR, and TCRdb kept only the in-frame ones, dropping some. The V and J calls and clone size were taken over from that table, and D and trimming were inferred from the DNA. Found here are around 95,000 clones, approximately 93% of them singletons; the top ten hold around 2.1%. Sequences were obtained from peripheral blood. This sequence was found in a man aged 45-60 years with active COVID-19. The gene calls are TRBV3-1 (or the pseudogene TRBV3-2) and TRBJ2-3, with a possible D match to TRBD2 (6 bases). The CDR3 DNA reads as TGTGCCAGCAGTCATGTCAGGCTAGCGAACACAGATACGCAGTATTTT. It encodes CASSHVRLANTDTQYF.